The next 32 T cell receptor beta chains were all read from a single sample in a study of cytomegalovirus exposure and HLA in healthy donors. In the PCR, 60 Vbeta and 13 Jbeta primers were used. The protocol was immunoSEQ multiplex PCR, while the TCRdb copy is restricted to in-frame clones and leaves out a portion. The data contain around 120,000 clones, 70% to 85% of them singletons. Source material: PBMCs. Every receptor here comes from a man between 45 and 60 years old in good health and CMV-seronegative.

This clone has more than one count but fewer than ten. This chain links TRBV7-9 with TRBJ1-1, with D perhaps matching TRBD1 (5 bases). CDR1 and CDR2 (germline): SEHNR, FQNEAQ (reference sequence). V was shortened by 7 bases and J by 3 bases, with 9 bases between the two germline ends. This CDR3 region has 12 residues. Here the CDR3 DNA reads TGTGCCAGCATCCTAGGGGACACTGAAGCTTTCTTT. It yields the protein CASILGDTEAFF.

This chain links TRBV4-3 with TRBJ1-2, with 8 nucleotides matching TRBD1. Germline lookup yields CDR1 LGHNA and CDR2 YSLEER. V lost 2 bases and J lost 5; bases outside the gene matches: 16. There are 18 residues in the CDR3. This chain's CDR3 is CASSQMTGARVVPYGYTF. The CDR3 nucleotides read TGCGCCAGCAGCCAAATGACAGGGGCCCGTGTGGTTCCTTATGGCTACACCTTC.

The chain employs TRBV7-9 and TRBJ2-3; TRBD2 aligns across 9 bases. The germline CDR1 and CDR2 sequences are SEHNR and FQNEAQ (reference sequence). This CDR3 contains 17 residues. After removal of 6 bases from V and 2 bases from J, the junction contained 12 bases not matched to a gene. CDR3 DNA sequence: TGTGCCAGCAGTGTGATTGGGCGGGGGGGCGTCACAGATACGCAGTATTTT. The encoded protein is CASSVIGRGGVTDTQYF. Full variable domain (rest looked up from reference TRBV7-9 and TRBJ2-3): DTGVSQNPRHKITKRGQNVTFRCDPISEHNRLYWYRQTLGQGPEFLTYFQNEAQLEKSRLLSDRFSAERPKGSFSTLEIQRTEQGDSAMYLCASSVIGRGGVTDTQYFGPGTRLTVL.

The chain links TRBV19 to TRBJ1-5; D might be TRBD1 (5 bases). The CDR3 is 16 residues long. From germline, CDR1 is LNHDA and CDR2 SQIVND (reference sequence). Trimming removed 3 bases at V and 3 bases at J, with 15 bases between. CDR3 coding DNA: TGTGCCAGTAGTATGGCCCAGGGCGTCCCCAATCAGCCCCAGCATTTT. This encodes CASSMAQGVPNQPQHF.

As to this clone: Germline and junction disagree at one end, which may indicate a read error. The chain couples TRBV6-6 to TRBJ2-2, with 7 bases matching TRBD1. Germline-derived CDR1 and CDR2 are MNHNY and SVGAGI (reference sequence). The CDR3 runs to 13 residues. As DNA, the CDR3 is TGTGTCAGCAGCACACAGGGGACCGGGGAGCTGTTTTTT. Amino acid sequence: CVSSTQGTGELFF.

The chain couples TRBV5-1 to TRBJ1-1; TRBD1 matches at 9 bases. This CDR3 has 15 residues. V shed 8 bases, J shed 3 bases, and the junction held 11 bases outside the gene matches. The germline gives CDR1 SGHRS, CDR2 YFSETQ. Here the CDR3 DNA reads TGCGCCAGTAGGGACAGGGCCGGTTCGGACACTGAAGCTTTCTTT. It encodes CASRDRAGSDTEAFF.

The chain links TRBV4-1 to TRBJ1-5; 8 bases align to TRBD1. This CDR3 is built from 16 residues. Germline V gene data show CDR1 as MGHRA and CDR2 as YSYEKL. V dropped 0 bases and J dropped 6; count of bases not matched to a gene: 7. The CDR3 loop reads CASSQDPGGAVQPQHF. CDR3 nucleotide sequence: TGCGCCAGCAGCCAAGATCCAGGGGGCGCGGTTCAGCCCCAGCATTTT.

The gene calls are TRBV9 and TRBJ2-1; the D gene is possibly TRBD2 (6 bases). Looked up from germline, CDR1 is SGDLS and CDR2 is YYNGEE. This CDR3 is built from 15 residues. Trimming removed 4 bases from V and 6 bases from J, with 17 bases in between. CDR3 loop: CASSPLVVRGNEQFF. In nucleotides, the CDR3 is TGTGCCAGCAGCCCCCTGGTCGTGCGGGGCAATGAGCAGTTCTTC.

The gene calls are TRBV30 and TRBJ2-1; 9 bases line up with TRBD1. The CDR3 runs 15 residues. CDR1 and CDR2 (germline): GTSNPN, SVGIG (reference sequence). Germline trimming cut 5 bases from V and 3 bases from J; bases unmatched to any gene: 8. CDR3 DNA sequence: TGTGCCTGGGGAGCCGGGACAGGGCACTACAATGAGCAGTTCTTC. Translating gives CAWGAGTGHYNEQFF.

The CDR3: CASSFYGTVNTEAFF. Here the CDR3 DNA reads TGTGCCAGCAGCTTCTATGGGACAGTGAACACTGAAGCTTTCTTT. The chain has TRBV5-6 and TRBJ1-1; the match to TRBD1 covers 7 bases. The germline V gene encodes CDR1 SGHDT and CDR2 YYEEEE. The CDR3 consists of 15 residues. V trimming: 2 bases; J trimming: 0 bases; junction bases outside the gene matches: 4. The complete variable domain, with remaining parts taken from reference TRBV5-6 and TRBJ1-1, reads DAGVTQSPTHLIKTRGQQVTLRCSPKSGHDTVSWYQQALGQGPQFIFQYYEEEERQRGNFPDRFSGHQFPNYSSELNVNALLLGDSALYLCASSFYGTVNTEAFFGQGTRLTVV.

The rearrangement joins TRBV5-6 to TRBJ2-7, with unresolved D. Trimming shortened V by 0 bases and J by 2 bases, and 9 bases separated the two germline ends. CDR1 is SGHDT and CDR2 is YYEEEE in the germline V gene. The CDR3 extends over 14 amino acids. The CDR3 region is CASSLDGLTYEQYF. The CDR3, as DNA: TGTGCCAGCAGCTTGGATGGGCTGACCTACGAGCAGTACTTC.

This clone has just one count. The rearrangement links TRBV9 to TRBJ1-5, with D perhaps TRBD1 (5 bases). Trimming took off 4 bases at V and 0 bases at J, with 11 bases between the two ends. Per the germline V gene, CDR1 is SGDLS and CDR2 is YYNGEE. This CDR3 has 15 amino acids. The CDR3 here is CASSPWGLSNQPQHF. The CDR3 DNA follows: TGTGCCAGCAGCCCATGGGGCCTTAGCAATCAGCCCCAGCATTTT. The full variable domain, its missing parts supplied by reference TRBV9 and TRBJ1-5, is DSGVTQTPKHLITATGQRVTLRCSPRSGDLSVYWYQQSLDQGLQFLIQYYNGEERAKGNILERFSAQQFPDLHSELNLSSLELGDSALYFCASSPWGLSNQPQHFGDGTRLSIL.

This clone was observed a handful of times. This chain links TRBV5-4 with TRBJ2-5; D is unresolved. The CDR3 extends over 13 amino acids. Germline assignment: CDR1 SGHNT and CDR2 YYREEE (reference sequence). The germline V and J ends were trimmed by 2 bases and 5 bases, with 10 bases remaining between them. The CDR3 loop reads CASSFTPEETQYF. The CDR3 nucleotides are TGTGCCAGCAGCTTTACGCCCGAGGAGACCCAGTACTTC.

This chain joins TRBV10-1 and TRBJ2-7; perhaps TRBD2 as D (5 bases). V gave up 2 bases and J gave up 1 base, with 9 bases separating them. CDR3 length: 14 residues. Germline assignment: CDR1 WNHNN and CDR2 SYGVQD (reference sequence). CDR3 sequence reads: CASSEGWRSYEQYF. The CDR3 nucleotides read TGCGCCAGCAGTGAGGGGTGGAGGTCCTACGAGCAGTACTTC.

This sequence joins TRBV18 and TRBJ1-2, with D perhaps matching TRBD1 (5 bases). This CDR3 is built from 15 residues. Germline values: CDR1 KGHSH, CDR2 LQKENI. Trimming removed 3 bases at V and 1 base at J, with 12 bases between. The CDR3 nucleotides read TGTGCCAGCTCACCTCAGCAGGGTATTAACTATGGCTACACCTTC. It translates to CASSPQQGINYGYTF.

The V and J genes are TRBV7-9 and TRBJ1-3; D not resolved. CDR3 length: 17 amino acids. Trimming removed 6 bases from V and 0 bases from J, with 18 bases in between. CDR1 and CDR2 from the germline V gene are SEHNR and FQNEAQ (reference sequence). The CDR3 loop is CASRRKEAEYSGNTIYF. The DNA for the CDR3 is TGTGCCAGCAGGCGAAAAGAGGCTGAATACTCTGGAAACACCATATATTTT.

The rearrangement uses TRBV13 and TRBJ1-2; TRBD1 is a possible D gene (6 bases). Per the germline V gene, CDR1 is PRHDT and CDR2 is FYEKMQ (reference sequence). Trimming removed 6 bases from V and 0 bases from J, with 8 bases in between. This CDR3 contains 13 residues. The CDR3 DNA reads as TGTGCCAGCAGGCGACAGGCTAACTATGGCTACACCTTC. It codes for CASRRQANYGYTF.

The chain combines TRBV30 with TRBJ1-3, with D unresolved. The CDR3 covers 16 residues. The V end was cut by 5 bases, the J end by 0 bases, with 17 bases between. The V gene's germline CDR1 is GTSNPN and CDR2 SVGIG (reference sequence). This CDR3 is CAWLPRLFYSGNTIYF. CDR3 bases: TGTGCCTGGCTTCCGAGACTTTTCTACTCTGGAAACACCATATATTTT.

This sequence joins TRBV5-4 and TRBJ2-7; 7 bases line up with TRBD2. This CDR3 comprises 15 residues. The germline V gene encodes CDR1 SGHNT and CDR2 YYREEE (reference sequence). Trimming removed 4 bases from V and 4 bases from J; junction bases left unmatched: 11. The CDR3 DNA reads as TGTGCCAGCAGCCAATACCAAATGCGGGGGTACGAGCAGTACTTC. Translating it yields CASSQYQMRGYEQYF.

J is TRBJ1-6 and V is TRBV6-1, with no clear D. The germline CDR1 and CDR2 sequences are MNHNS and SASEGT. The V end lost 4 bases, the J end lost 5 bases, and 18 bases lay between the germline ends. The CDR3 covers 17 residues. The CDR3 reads CASSASLRAGNNSPLHF. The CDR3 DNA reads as TGTGCCAGCAGTGCATCCTTACGTGCGGGTAATAATTCACCCCTCCACTTT.

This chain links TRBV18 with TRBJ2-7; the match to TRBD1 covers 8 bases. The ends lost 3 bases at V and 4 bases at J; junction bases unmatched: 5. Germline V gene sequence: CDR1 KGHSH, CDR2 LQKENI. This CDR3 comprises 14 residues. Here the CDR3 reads CASSPRDRQYEQYF. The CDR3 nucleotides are TGTGCCAGCTCACCTAGGGACAGGCAATACGAGCAGTACTTC. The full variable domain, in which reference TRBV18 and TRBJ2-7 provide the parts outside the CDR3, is NAGVMQNPRHLVRRRGQEARLRCSPMKGHSHVYWYRQLPEEGLKFMVYLQKENIIDESGMPKERFSAEFPKEGPSILRIQQVVRGDSAAYFCASSPRDRQYEQYFGPGTRLTVT.

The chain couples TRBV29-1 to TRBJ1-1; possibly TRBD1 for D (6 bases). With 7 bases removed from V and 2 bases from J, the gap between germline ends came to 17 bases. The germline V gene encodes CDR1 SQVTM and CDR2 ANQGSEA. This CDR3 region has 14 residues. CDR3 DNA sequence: TGCAGCGCCATGGGGGGGGCGAGTAACACTGAAGCTTTCTTT. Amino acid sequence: CSAMGGASNTEAFF.

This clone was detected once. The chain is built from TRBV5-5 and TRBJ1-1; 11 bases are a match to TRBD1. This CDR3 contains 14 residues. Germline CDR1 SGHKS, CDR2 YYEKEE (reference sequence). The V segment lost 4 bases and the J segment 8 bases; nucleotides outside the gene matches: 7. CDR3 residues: CASSPGQGVSEAFF. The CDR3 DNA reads TGTGCCAGCAGCCCGGGACAGGGGGTCTCAGAAGCTTTCTTT.

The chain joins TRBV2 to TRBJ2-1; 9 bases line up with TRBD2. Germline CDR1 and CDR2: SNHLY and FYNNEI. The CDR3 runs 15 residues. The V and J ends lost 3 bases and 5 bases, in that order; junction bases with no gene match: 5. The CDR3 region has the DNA TGTGCCAGCAGTGACTGGACTAGCGCCAACAATGAGCAGTTCTTC. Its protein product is CASSDWTSANNEQFF.

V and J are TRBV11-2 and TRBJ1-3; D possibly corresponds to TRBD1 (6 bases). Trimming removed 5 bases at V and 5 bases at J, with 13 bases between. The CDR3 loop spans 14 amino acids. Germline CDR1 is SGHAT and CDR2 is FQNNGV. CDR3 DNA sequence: TGTGCCAGCAGCGGACAACAGGGAAGAAACACCATATATTTT. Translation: CASSGQQGRNTIYF.

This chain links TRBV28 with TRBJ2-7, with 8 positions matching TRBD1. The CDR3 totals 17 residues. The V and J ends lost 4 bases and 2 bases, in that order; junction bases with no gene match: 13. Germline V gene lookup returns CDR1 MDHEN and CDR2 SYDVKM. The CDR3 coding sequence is TGTGCCAGCAGTTCGTCGATATGGACAGGGAAACCCTACGAGCAGTACTTC. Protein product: CASSSSIWTGKPYEQYF.

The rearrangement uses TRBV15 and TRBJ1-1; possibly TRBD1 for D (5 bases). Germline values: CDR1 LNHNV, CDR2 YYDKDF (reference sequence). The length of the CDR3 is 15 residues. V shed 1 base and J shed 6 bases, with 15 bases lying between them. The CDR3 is CATSRGGLGVAEAFF. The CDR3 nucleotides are TGTGCCACCAGCAGAGGTGGATTAGGGGTGGCTGAAGCTTTCTTT. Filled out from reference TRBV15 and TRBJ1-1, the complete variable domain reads DAMVIQNPRYQVTQFGKPVTLSCSQTLNHNVMYWYQQKSSQAPKLLFHYYDKDFNNEADTPDNFQSRRPNTSFCFLDIRSPGLGDTAMYLCATSRGGLGVAEAFFGQGTRLTVV.

The CDR3 here is CASSHQLVYGYTF. Here the CDR3 DNA reads TGCGCCAGCAGCCACCAACTAGTCTATGGCTACACCTTC. The chain has TRBV4-1 and TRBJ1-2; D is undetermined. From germline, CDR1 is MGHRA and CDR2 YSYEKL. CDR3 length: 13 amino acids. V dropped 3 bases and J dropped 4 bases, with 9 bases sitting between them.

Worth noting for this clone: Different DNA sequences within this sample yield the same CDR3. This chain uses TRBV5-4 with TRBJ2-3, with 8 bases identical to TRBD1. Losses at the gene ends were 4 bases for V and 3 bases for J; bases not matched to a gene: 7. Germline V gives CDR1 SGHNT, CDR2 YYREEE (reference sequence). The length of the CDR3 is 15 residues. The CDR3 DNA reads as TGTGCCAGCAGCCCAGGACAGGGTGGAACAGATACGCAGTATTTT. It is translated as CASSPGQGGTDTQYF.

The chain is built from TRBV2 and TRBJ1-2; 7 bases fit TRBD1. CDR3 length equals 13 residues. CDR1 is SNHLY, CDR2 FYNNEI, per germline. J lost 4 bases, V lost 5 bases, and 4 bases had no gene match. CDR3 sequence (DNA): TGTGCCAGCAGTCAGACAGGGCGCTATGGCTACACCTTC. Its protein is CASSQTGRYGYTF.

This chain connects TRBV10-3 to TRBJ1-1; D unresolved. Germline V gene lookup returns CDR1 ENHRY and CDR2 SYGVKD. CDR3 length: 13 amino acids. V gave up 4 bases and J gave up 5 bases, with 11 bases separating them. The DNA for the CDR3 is TGTGCCATCAGTGTTCCGGGGTCGACTGAAGCTTTCTTT. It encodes CAISVPGSTEAFF.

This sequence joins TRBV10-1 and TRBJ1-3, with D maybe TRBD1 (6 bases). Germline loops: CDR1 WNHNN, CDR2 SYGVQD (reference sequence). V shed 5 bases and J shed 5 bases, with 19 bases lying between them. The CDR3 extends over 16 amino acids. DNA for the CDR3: TGCGCCAGCAGTACAACCAGGGGCGAGGGGAGAAACACCATATATTTT. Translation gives CASSTTRGEGRNTIYF.